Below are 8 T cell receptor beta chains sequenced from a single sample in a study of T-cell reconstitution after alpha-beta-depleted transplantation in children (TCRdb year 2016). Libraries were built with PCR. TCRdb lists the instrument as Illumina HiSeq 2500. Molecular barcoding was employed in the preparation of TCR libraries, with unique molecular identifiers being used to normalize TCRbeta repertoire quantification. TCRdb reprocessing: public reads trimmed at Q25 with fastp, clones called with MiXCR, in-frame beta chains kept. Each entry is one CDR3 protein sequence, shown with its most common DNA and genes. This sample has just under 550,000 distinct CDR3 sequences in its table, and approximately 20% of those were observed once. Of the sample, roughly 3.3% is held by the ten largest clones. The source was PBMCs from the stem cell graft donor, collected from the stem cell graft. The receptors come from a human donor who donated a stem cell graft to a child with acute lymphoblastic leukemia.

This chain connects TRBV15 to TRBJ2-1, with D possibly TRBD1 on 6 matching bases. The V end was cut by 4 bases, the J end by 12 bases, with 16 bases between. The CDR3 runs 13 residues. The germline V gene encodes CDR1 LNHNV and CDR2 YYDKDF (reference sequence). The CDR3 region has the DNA TGTGCCACCAGCATAAAATACGAAGGGGGGCAGTTCTTC. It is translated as CATSIKYEGGQFF. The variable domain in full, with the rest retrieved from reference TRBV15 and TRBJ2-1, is DAMVIQNPRYQVTQFGKPVTLSCSQTLNHNVMYWYQQKSSQAPKLLFHYYDKDFNNEADTPDNFQSRRPNTSFCFLDIRSPGLGDTAMYLCATSIKYEGGQFFGPGTRLTVL.

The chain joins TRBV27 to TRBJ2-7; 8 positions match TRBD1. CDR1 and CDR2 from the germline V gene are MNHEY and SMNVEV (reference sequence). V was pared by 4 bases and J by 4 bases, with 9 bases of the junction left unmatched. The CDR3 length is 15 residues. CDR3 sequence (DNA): TGTGCCAGCAGTTCAAGGGACAGGAGTATTTACGAGCAGTACTTC. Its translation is CASSSRDRSIYEQYF.

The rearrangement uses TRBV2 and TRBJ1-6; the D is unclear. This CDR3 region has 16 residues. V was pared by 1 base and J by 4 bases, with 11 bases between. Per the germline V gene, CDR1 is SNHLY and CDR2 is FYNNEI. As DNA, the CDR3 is TGTGCCAGCAGTGAAGAAATCAGGCATTATAATTCACCCCTCCACTTT. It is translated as CASSEEIRHYNSPLHF.

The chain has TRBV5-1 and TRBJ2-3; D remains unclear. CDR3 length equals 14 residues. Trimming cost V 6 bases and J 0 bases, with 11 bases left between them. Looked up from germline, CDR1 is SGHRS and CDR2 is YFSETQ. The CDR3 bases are TGCGCCAGCAACCCTCAAGCTAGCACAGATACGCAGTATTTT. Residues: CASNPQASTDTQYF.

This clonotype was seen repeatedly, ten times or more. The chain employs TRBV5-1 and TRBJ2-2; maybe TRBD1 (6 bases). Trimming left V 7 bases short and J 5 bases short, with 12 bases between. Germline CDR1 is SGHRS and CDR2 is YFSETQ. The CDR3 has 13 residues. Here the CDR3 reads CASRPTGTGELFF. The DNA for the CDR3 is TGCGCCAGCCGCCCGACAGGTACCGGGGAGCTGTTTTTT.

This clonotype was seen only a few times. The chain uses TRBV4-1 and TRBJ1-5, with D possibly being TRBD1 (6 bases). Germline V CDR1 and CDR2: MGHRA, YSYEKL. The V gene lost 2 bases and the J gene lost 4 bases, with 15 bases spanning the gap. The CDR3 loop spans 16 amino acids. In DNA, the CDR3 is TGCGCCAGCAGCCAAAAGCGAGATACAGGGAATCAGCCCCAGCATTTT. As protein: CASSQKRDTGNQPQHF.

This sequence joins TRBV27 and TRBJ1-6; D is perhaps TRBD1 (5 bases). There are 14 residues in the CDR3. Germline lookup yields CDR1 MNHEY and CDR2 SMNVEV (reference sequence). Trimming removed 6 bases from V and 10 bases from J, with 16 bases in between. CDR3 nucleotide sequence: TGTGCCAGCAGCCAGAGGGGCTTGGTGTCACCCCTCCACTTT. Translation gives CASSQRGLVSPLHF.

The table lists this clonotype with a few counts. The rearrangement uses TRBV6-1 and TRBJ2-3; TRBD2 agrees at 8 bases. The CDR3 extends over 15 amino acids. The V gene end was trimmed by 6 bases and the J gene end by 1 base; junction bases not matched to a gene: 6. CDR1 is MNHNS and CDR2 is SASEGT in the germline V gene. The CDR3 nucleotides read TGTGCCAGCAGGGGATCGACTAGCGGCACAGATACGCAGTATTTT. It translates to CASRGSTSGTDTQYF.